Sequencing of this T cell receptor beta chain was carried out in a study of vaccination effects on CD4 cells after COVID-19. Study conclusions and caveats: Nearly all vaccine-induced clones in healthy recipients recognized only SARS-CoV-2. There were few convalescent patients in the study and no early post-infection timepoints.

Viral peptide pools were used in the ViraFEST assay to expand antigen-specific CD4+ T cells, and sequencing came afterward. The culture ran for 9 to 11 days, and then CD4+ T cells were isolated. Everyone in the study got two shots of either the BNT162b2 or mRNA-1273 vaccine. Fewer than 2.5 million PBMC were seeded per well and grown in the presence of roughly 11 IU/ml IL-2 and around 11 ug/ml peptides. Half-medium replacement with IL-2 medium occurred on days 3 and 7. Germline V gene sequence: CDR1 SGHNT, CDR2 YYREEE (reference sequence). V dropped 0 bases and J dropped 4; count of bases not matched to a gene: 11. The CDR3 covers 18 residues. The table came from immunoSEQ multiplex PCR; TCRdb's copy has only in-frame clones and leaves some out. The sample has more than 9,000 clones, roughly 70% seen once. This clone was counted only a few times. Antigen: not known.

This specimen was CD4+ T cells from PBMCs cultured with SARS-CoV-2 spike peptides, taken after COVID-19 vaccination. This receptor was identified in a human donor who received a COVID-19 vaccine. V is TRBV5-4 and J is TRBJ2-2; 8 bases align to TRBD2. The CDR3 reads CASSLVGQRESATGELFF. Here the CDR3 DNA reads TGTGCCAGCAGCTTGGTCGGTCAGCGGGAGAGTGCCACCGGGGAGCTGTTTTTT.